This TCR beta chain was retrieved from a study of blood T cells in healthy people across ages. Across the whole study: Capture by template switching was about one barcoded beta molecule per two T cells. Study outcomes and limitations: Unsorted PBMC material precluded a definitive naive versus antigen-experienced comparison.

Alongside a J-beta primer mix, a sample-barcoded 5' primer served in a second PCR lasting about 7 to 12 cycles. TCRdb redid the calling of the 5' RACE reads with MiXCR, one entry per CDR3 protein. The sample contains 1.5 million to 2 million distinct CDR3 sequences, around 50% of which appear only once. The table lists this clonotype with a count of one. What it binds is unknown. CDR1 and CDR2 from the germline V gene are SGHAT and FQNNGV. V trimming: 9 bases; J trimming: 0 bases; junction bases outside the gene matches: 7. This CDR3 has 15 amino acids. The sample, around 9.9 milliliters of peripheral blood, was drawn from each donor.

J is TRBJ2-3 and V is TRBV11-2, with 9 bases matching TRBD1. Sequencing used blood. The clonotype comes from a woman aged 40-49 years in good health. CDR3 sequence: CASTYRGPSTDTQYF. In DNA form, the CDR3 reads TGTGCCAGTACGTACAGGGGGCCAAGCACAGATACGCAGTATTTT.